The 30 T cell receptor beta chains below were found in one sample sequenced in a study of blood T cells in healthy people across ages. A J-beta primer mix and a sample-barcoded 5' primer were used in a second PCR of about 6 to 12 cycles. MiXCR was run by TCRdb on the 5' RACE reads, yielding one entry per CDR3 protein. The table records fewer than 2 million distinct CDR3 sequences, about 39% of them present only once. The source material was blood. Source of these receptors: a human donor in good health.

There are a few counts of this clonotype. The chain employs TRBV12-3 or TRBV12-4 and TRBJ2-5; 9 bases align to TRBD1. CDR3 size: 15 residues. V lost 4 bases and J lost 3; bases outside the gene matches: 6. DNA for the CDR3: TGTGCCAGCAGTTCGGGGACAGGGTTCGAAGAGACCCAGTACTTC. Translated: CASSSGTGFEETQYF.

The V call is TRBV25-1, the J call TRBJ2-1, with D perhaps TRBD1 or TRBD2 (6 bases each). The CDR3 is made up of 13 amino acids. The V and J ends lost 4 bases and 5 bases respectively, with 9 bases between them. Germline CDR1 MGHDK, CDR2 SYGVNS. The CDR3 DNA follows: TGTGCCAGCAGTGGAAGGGGGGACAATGAGCAGTTCTTC. This encodes CASSGRGDNEQFF.

The J gene is TRBJ2-7, the V gene TRBV7-3, with D unclear. V lost 5 bases, J lost 7 bases, and 15 bases lay in between. This CDR3 spans 13 amino acids. The germline V gene has CDR1 SGHTA and CDR2 FQGTGA. The CDR3 DNA follows: TGTGCCAGCAGCCTACGGCACCACGGGGAGCAGTACTTC. Its translation is CASSLRHHGEQYF. Filled out from reference TRBV7-3 and TRBJ2-7, the complete variable domain reads GAGVSQTPSNKVTEKGKYVELRCDPISGHTALYWYRQSLGQGPEFLIYFQGTGAADDSGLPNDRFFAVRPEGSVSTLKIQRTERGDSAVYLCASSLRHHGEQYFGPGTRLTVT.

The chain links TRBV5-1 to TRBJ1-1, with D tentatively TRBD1 (6 bases). The V and J ends lost 1 base and 1 base respectively, with 11 bases between them. This CDR3 region has 15 residues. From germline, CDR1 is SGHRS and CDR2 YFSETQ. The CDR3 nucleotides are TGCGCCAGCAGCTTGCCCAGGGGAGGGAACACTGAAGCTTTCTTT. As protein: CASSLPRGGNTEAFF. The full variable domain, in which reference TRBV5-1 and TRBJ1-1 provide the parts outside the CDR3, is KAGVTQTPRYLIKTRGQQVTLSCSPISGHRSVSWYQQTPGQGLQFLFEYFSETQRNKGNFPGRFSGRQFSNSRSEMNVSTLELGDSALYLCASSLPRGGNTEAFFGQGTRLTVV.

This clonotype was seen only a few times. This sequence joins TRBV7-2 and TRBJ1-2; unclear D gene. Trimming removed 1 base from V and 8 bases from J, with 14 bases in between. The CDR3 runs 14 residues. Germline V gives CDR1 SGHTA, CDR2 FQGNSA. CDR3 loop: CASSLVGRFGGYTF. The CDR3 DNA reads TGTGCCAGCAGCTTAGTAGGCAGGTTCGGGGGCTACACCTTC.

A few counts support this clonotype. The V and J genes are TRBV7-6 and TRBJ2-4; D perhaps matches TRBD2 (5 bases). The CDR3 loop spans 18 amino acids. The germline V and J ends were trimmed by 1 base and 1 base, with 17 bases remaining between them. Germline V gives CDR1 SGHVS, CDR2 FNYEAQ. The CDR3, as DNA: TGTGCCAGCAGCTTAGGTTTCTATCGGGGTTTGGCCAAAAACATTCAGTACTTC. This sequence encodes CASSLGFYRGLAKNIQYF.

This chain uses TRBV7-9 with TRBJ2-7; 7 bases agree with TRBD1. There are 13 residues in the CDR3. With 10 bases clipped from V and 3 bases from J, the junction kept 9 bases outside the gene matches. Germline V gene lookup returns CDR1 SEHNR and CDR2 FQNEAQ (reference sequence). DNA of the CDR3: TGTGCCACTATTACAGGGGCCGGCTACGAGCAGTACTTC. Its translation is CATITGAGYEQYF.

The CDR3 region has the DNA TGTGCCAGCAGCGGGGTAGGTGGGGGAATGAACACTGAAGCTTTCTTT. This sequence encodes CASSGVGGGMNTEAFF. The J gene is TRBJ1-1, the V gene TRBV7-6, with TRBD1 as a possible D gene (5 bases). Looked up from germline, CDR1 is SGHVS and CDR2 is FNYEAQ. The CDR3 covers 16 residues. Trimming shortened V by 5 bases and J by 0 bases, and 16 bases separated the two germline ends.

The J gene is TRBJ2-4, the V gene TRBV7-9; D is unclear. Judging by the DNA end, TRBJ2-7 fits better; the J call may be wrong. This CDR3 spans 16 amino acids. Germline V gene data show CDR1 as SEHNR and CDR2 as FQNEAQ (reference sequence). This CDR3 reads CASSPRDAGRIYEQYF. Here the CDR3 DNA reads TGTGCCAGCAGCCCTCGAGACGCCGGGCGGATCTACGAGCAGTACTTC.

The rearrangement joins TRBV24-1 to TRBJ2-3; possible D gene TRBD2, 5 bases. Trimming removed 4 bases at V and 5 bases at J, with 21 bases between. The CDR3 length is 17 residues. Germline CDR1 reads KGHDR; CDR2 reads SFDVKD. The CDR3 DNA follows: TGTGCCACCAGTGACTTAACTAGTGATTTGGGAGAAGATACGCAGTATTTT. Translated: CATSDLTSDLGEDTQYF.

The V gene is TRBV6-6, the J gene TRBJ2-5; no firm D call. Germline values: CDR1 MNHNY, CDR2 SVGAGI (reference sequence). CDR3 size: 15 residues. V was pared by 2 bases and J by 5 bases, with 15 bases between. CDR3: CASSYGSGPWETQYF. The CDR3 coding sequence is TGTGCCAGCAGTTACGGCTCCGGCCCCTGGGAGACCCAGTACTTC.

This chain connects TRBV5-1 to TRBJ1-1; D unclear. The CDR3 runs to 13 residues. CDR1 SGHRS and CDR2 YFSETQ come from the germline V gene. Trimming left V 0 bases short and J 7 bases short, with 10 bases between. Here the CDR3 reads CASSLGSDLEAFF. CDR3 bases: TGCGCCAGCAGCTTGGGTTCGGACCTTGAAGCTTTCTTT.

This clonotype was observed a few times. The V gene is TRBV27, the J gene TRBJ2-6, with TRBD1 matching 10 bases. With V trimmed by 4 bases and J by 2 bases, 5 bases remained unmatched. The CDR3 runs 17 residues. Germline V lookup: CDR1 MNHEY, CDR2 SMNVEV (reference sequence). DNA of the CDR3: TGTGCCAGCAGTTCGTGGGACAGGGGAACTGGGGCCAACGTCCTGACTTTC. Its protein is CASSSWDRGTGANVLTF.

V and J are TRBV7-9 and TRBJ2-7; D is possibly TRBD1 or TRBD2 (6 bases each). The CDR3 runs 14 residues. Trimming removed 7 bases from V and 6 bases from J, with 19 bases in between. From germline, CDR1 is SEHNR and CDR2 FQNEAQ (reference sequence). The chain's CDR3 is CASTLQGGIGEQYF. Written as DNA, the CDR3 is TGTGCCAGCACACTACAGGGAGGAATCGGCGAGCAGTACTTC.

This chain links TRBV5-1 with TRBJ2-4; 8 bases map to TRBD1. Germline lookup yields CDR1 SGHRS and CDR2 YFSETQ. This CDR3 is built from 14 residues. The V and J ends lost 7 bases and 10 bases, in that order; junction bases with no gene match: 13. The CDR3 sequence: CASGLGDRISIQYF. CDR3 DNA: TGCGCCAGCGGCCTGGGGGACAGGATATCGATTCAGTACTTC.

The rearrangement links TRBV9 to TRBJ2-5, with 9 bases matching TRBD1. J gave up 11 bases and V 2 bases, and 16 bases lay outside the gene matches. Germline assignment: CDR1 SGDLS and CDR2 YYNGEE. The CDR3 sequence is 16 residues long. The CDR3 DNA reads as TGTGCCAGCAGCGTCACAGGGACAGGGATTCCCTACGGGCAGTACTTC. Translation gives CASSVTGTGIPYGQYF.

This chain joins TRBV29-1 and TRBJ1-6, with D unresolved. V lost 6 bases and J 8 bases, leaving 14 bases between the germline ends. CDR3 length: 13 amino acids. Per germline, CDR1 SQVTM and CDR2 ANQGSEA. CDR3 in amino acids: CSVMEADDSPLHF. Written as DNA, the CDR3 is TGCAGCGTCATGGAGGCCGATGATTCACCCCTCCACTTT.

This clonotype was seen just once. The CDR3 nucleotides are TGTGCCATCAGTGAACAGGGGCGGTCAGATACGCAGTATTTT. This encodes CAISEQGRSDTQYF. The chain joins TRBV10-3 to TRBJ2-3; 7 bases match TRBD1. The ends lost 3 bases at V and 4 bases at J; junction bases unmatched: 4. CDR1 is ENHRY, CDR2 SYGVKD, per germline. The CDR3 has 14 residues.

This clonotype was seen only a few times. The V and J genes are TRBV23-1 and TRBJ1-5, with unresolved D. TRBV23-1 is sorted into the ORF group, with uncertain function. V lost 2 bases to trimming and J lost 3 bases, with 14 bases between them. The CDR3 is 16 residues long. CDR3 sequence reads: CASSQIGQEVNQPQHF. In DNA, the CDR3 is TGCGCCAGCAGTCAAATCGGGCAGGAGGTCAATCAGCCCCAGCATTTT.

This chain uses TRBV20-1 with TRBJ1-4; D ambiguous. The CDR3 has 12 amino acids. V was shortened by 6 bases and J by 0 bases, with 5 bases between the two germline ends. CDR1 is DFQATT, CDR2 SNEGSKA, per germline (reference sequence). This chain's CDR3 is CSAPATNEKLFF. The CDR3 nucleotides read TGCAGTGCCCCAGCAACTAATGAAAAACTGTTTTTT.

The chain recombines TRBV6-5 with TRBJ2-4; D is perhaps TRBD2 (6 bases). The CDR3 has 15 residues. Germline V gene data show CDR1 as MNHEY and CDR2 as SVGAGI. The V gene lost 3 bases and the J gene lost 5 bases, with 14 bases spanning the gap. The CDR3: CASSYVGGDENIQYF. The CDR3 DNA follows: TGTGCCAGCAGTTATGTGGGCGGGGATGAAAACATTCAGTACTTC.

The V gene is TRBV11-1, the J gene TRBJ2-7; D is unresolved. This CDR3 region has 12 residues. The V gene's germline CDR1 is SGHAT and CDR2 FQDESV (reference sequence). V lost 5 bases and J lost 2, with 7 bases in between. The CDR3 region is CASSHHPYEQYF. CDR3 bases: TGTGCCAGCAGCCATCATCCCTACGAGCAGTACTTC.

This sequence joins TRBV6-5 and TRBJ2-2; 8 positions agree with TRBD1. The CDR3 consists of 15 residues. After removal of 5 bases from V and 4 bases from J, the junction contained 6 bases not matched to a gene. CDR1 is MNHEY, CDR2 SVGAGI, per germline. In DNA, the CDR3 is TGTGCCAGCAGTCCGGGACAGGACGGCACCGGGGAGCTGTTTTTT. This sequence encodes CASSPGQDGTGELFF.

The gene calls are TRBV4-1 and TRBJ1-2; TRBD1 is a possible D gene (5 bases). V dropped 2 bases and J dropped 1 base, with 17 bases sitting between them. This CDR3 spans 17 amino acids. Germline V lookup: CDR1 MGHRA, CDR2 YSYEKL. The CDR3 loop is CASSQTTTAGDNYGYTF. The CDR3 bases are TGCGCCAGCAGCCAAACTACGACAGCTGGAGATAACTATGGCTACACCTTC.

The chain uses TRBV7-2 and TRBJ1-5; tentatively, D is TRBD1 (5 bases). The V gene lost 5 bases and the J gene lost 9 bases, with 11 bases spanning the gap. CDR3 length equals 12 residues. Per germline, CDR1 SGHTA and CDR2 FQGNSA. The chain's CDR3 is CASSRQGGPQHF. The CDR3 DNA sequence: TGTGCCAGCAGCCGCCAGGGTGGGCCCCAGCATTTT.

The chain has TRBV5-4 and TRBJ2-5, with 7 bases that match TRBD1. The junction had 6 bases not matched to a gene; V was cut back by 2 bases and J by 5 bases. Germline V lookup: CDR1 SGHNT, CDR2 YYREEE (reference sequence). CDR3 length equals 14 residues. The CDR3 protein is CASSLQGFRETQYF. CDR3 nucleotides: TGTGCCAGCAGCTTACAGGGGTTTAGGGAGACCCAGTACTTC.

There are a few counts of this clonotype. The genes are TRBV20-1 and TRBJ2-7; TRBD2 matches 11 bases. The germline V gene has CDR1 DFQATT and CDR2 SNEGSKA (reference sequence). This CDR3 is built from 17 residues. V lost 0 bases and J lost 2; bases outside the gene matches: 9. CDR3 in amino acids: CSARDLTLAGGPYEQYF. The CDR3 nucleotides are TGCAGTGCTAGAGACCTAACCCTAGCGGGGGGACCCTACGAGCAGTACTTC.

This clonotype has a handful of counts. The chain links TRBV9 to TRBJ2-5; no definite D call. The J call is in doubt because the DNA end fits TRBJ2-7 better. The germline gives CDR1 SGDLS, CDR2 YYNGEE. The CDR3 runs 13 residues. As DNA, the CDR3 is TGTGCCAGCAGCGTAGCTATGAACTACGAGCAGTACTTC. Residues: CASSVAMNYEQYF.

A few counts support this clonotype. The chain joins TRBV6-5 to TRBJ2-6; D gene unclear. V shed 6 bases and J shed 2 bases, with 8 bases lying between them. The CDR3 consists of 14 residues. The germline CDR1 and CDR2 sequences are MNHEY and SVGAGI. The CDR3 loop is CASRGLTGANVLTF. CDR3 in DNA: TGTGCCAGCAGAGGGTTAACTGGGGCCAACGTCCTGACTTTC.

The rearrangement links TRBV12-3 or TRBV12-4 to TRBJ2-1; D assignment may be TRBD1 or TRBD2 (6 bases each). The CDR3 spans 15 residues. Deletions cut 3 bases from V and 6 bases from J, with 15 bases between. CDR3 nucleotides: TGTGCCAGCAGTTTTGGAGGGGGGACGTTCAATGAGCAGTTCTTC. Its protein is CASSFGGGTFNEQFF.